This entry describes one TCR beta chain. Which antigen it targets is not known. No quality values exist for individual bases; no much larger clone is one base distant. The library came from 5' RACE. The sequencing machine was an Illumina HiSeq 2500. A second PCR of 7 to 11 cycles was performed with a sample-barcoded 5' primer and a J-beta primer mix. Each TCR beta cDNA molecule received a unique molecular identifier from a template-switch 5' adaptor carrying 12 random nucleotides. Each sample yielded at least 2.5 million CDR3-containing paired-end reads. All of the RNA was converted into first-strand cDNA using the Mint cDNA synthesis kit, with a TRBC-specific oligonucleotide serving as the primer. After uracil-DNA glycosylase treatment, a first 18-cycle PCR used universal primers M1SS and BC2_uni_R on all cDNA. The paper's data handling went like this. For normalization, 1 million high-quality reads were randomly selected from each sample, with every read carrying a distinct molecular identifier. Reads with shared molecular identifiers were discarded instead of being binned into consensus sequences. MiTCR, with a Q25 quality threshold and the strictest error-elimination algorithm, was used for CDR3 identification, clonotype clustering and error correction. Lower-bound total TCR beta diversity was estimated with a nonparametric unseen species model using Euler transformation. In-frame beta chains were kept once TCRdb had trimmed the public reads at Q25 with fastp and called clones with MiXCR. Duplicate CDR3 protein sequences are folded into a single record with the most common DNA and genes. The V and J calls and clone size are TCRdb's, not the authors'. In all, the sample holds some 860,000 distinct CDR3 sequences, and about 61% of those were seen once. The ten most abundant clones make up under 30% of the sample.

The roughly 37 donors, aged roughly 6 to 100 years, were systemically healthy Caucasian individuals from Russia. Each donor gave 8 to 10 milliliters of peripheral blood, collected into EDTA-treated Vacutainer tubes. Ficoll-Paque density-gradient centrifugation was used to isolate PBMCs, with at least 7 million per sample. Total RNA was extracted from PBMCs with Trizol reagent, with at least 5 micrograms obtained per sample. Naive CD45RAhigh/CD27high T cell percentages were measured by flow cytometry on a PBMC aliquot from every donor. CDR1 is given as SGHAT and CDR2 as FQNNGV, both from the germline V gene. The cysteine opens and the phenylalanine closes a CDR3 of 16 amino acids. The CDR3 DNA has 48 bases and is translated from base 1. Between the V and J ends, shortened by 0 bases and 4 bases respectively, the junction contains 10 bases. This specimen comes from a study of blood T cells in healthy people across ages (dated by TCRdb to 2013 to 2016). For the wider study: In model experiments, template switching captured roughly one uniquely barcoded TCR beta cDNA molecule for every two T cells. To track age-related changes in TCR beta repertoire diversity, the study relied on deep sequencing normalized with unique cDNA molecular identifiers. Four age groups were formed from the donors: young (average about 17 years), middle-aged (around 41), aged (over 55) and long-lived (about 75). Donors of different ages were randomly distributed across sequencing lanes to avoid experimental bias. Two additional independent replicas of 1 million unique cDNA reads from the same blood draw were analyzed for two donors (one aged 18 to 30 and one aged 80 or older).

Study-wide conclusions, independent of this receptor: Estimates of total diversity based on one million sequenced T cells were considered lower bounds and underestimates. As age increased, observed TCR beta diversity per million T cells dropped in a roughly linear way, and a significant reduction was already evident by age 40. Because profiling used bulk unsorted PBMCs, naive and antigen-experienced compartments could not be compared conclusively. Compared with the aged group, the long-lived group had more naive CD4+ T cells, fewer expanded clones and increased TCR diversity, a pattern suggesting age selection. The percentage of naive T cells measured by flow cytometry correlated strongly with observed TCR beta diversity. Donor CMV infection status was unknown, potentially confounding age-related changes in expanded clonotypes.

Sequences were obtained from blood. This TCR was sampled from a man between 35 and 55 years old in good health. The V and J segments used are TRBV11-2 and TRBJ2-6; the D gene is unclear. The DNA reads as follows: TGTGCCAGCAGCTTAGATCGGAATTCCGGGGCCAACGTCCTGACTTTC. This is translated as CASSLDRNSGANVLTF.